This paragraph reports one TCR beta chain. This specimen belongs to a study of T cell responses to AZD1222 COVID-19 vaccine. Germline V CDR1 and CDR2: LGHDT, YNNKEL (reference sequence). This CDR3 region has 16 residues. The trim removed 4 bases at V and 4 bases at J, leaving 12 bases unmatched. Assay used: immunoSEQ multiplex PCR; TCRdb lists only in-frame clones, some missing. Of more than 140,000 clones in the sample, more than 70% were seen once. The genes are TRBV3-1 (or the pseudogene TRBV3-2) and TRBJ1-1; TRBD1 agrees at 7 bases. Sequencing was performed on peripheral blood, taken on day 0 of AZD1222 vaccination. This TCR came from an adult in good health. The CDR3 here is CASSRPLTGMGTEAFF. The CDR3, as DNA: TGTGCCAGCAGCCGCCCCCTGACAGGGATGGGCACTGAAGCTTTCTTT.